The 14 T cell receptor beta chains listed next were all sequenced from one sample in a study of cytomegalovirus exposure and HLA in healthy donors. The PCR contained 60 Vbeta and 13 Jbeta primers. Libraries were prepared by immunoSEQ multiplex PCR; TCRdb keeps only in-frame clonotypes and omits some of them. The repertoire holds fewer than 200,000 clones, with 75% to 80% as singletons. Sequencing input: PBMCs. Source of these receptors: a man in his forties in good health and CMV-seropositive.

The V call is TRBV6-1, the J call TRBJ2-1; TRBD2 matches at 8 bases. The CDR3 covers 14 residues. Per germline, CDR1 MNHNS and CDR2 SASEGT. The junction had 7 bases not matched to a gene; V was cut back by 5 bases and J by 7 bases. The CDR3, as DNA: TGTGCCAGCAGTTCAGAGGCTAGCGGGAATGAGCAGTTCTTC. Its translation is CASSSEASGNEQFF.

This clone was counted a single time. CDR3: CASSFRDSNYGYTF. The CDR3 nucleotides read TGTGCCAGCAGTTTTCGGGACAGTAACTATGGCTACACCTTC. This sequence joins TRBV27 and TRBJ1-2; 7 nucleotides align to TRBD1. CDR1 MNHEY and CDR2 SMNVEV come from the germline V gene (reference sequence). The V gene end was trimmed by 3 bases and the J gene end by 1 base; junction bases not matched to a gene: 2. This CDR3 region has 14 residues.

This clone was seen a few times. The chain couples TRBV5-1 to TRBJ1-2; 7 nucleotides agree with TRBD1. V lost 4 bases and J lost 0; bases outside the gene matches: 0. The CDR3 is 13 amino acids. Germline lookup yields CDR1 SGHRS and CDR2 YFSETQ. DNA for the CDR3: TGCGCCAGCAGCACAGGGGCTAACTATGGCTACACCTTC. It specifies CASSTGANYGYTF.

The chain links TRBV5-1 to TRBJ2-5; 8 bases align to TRBD1. The J call may be wrong; the DNA end is better matched by TRBJ2-7. Germline CDR1 SGHRS, CDR2 YFSETQ. The CDR3 totals 14 residues. The CDR3 loop reads CASSPPGQGYEQYF. CDR3 nucleotides: TGCGCCAGCAGCCCCCCAGGACAGGGCTACGAGCAGTACTTC.

V and J are TRBV29-1 and TRBJ1-2; 10 bases are shared with TRBD1. Germline V gene lookup returns CDR1 SQVTM and CDR2 ANQGSEA. V trimming: 6 bases; J trimming: 4 bases; junction bases outside the gene matches: 8. This CDR3 has 14 amino acids. CDR3: CSVYGTGAGYGYTF. DNA for the CDR3: TGCAGCGTGTACGGGACAGGGGCGGGCTATGGCTACACCTTC.

This chain links TRBV4-1 with TRBJ1-4; no clear D. The CDR3 is 12 residues long. Trimming took off 5 bases at V and 7 bases at J, with 8 bases between the two ends. Germline V CDR1 and CDR2: MGHRA, YSYEKL. CDR3 sequence: CASSYRFEKLFF. CDR3 DNA sequence: TGCGCCAGCAGCTACAGATTTGAAAAACTGTTTTTT.

The chain uses TRBV6-1 and TRBJ2-5; TRBD1 might be the D (5 bases). The J call is in doubt because the DNA end fits TRBJ2-7 better. Per germline, CDR1 MNHNS and CDR2 SASEGT. The CDR3 is 13 amino acids. The CDR3 DNA is TGTGCCAGCAGCTCCAGGGAAGCCTACGAGCAGTACTTC. Residues: CASSSREAYEQYF.

The chain employs TRBV5-1 and TRBJ2-5; 12 nucleotides match TRBD2. This CDR3 comprises 16 residues. V trimming: 4 bases; J trimming: 2 bases; junction bases outside the gene matches: 6. CDR1 and CDR2 (germline): SGHRS, YFSETQ. CDR3 sequence: CASSPLTSGRQETQYF. The CDR3, as DNA: TGCGCCAGCAGCCCGTTGACTAGCGGGAGACAAGAGACCCAGTACTTC. Drawing the rest from reference TRBV5-1 and TRBJ2-5, the complete variable domain is KAGVTQTPRYLIKTRGQQVTLSCSPISGHRSVSWYQQTPGQGLQFLFEYFSETQRNKGNFPGRFSGRQFSNSRSEMNVSTLELGDSALYLCASSPLTSGRQETQYFGPGTRLLVL.

This chain uses TRBV6-5 with TRBJ1-2; 11 nucleotides line up with TRBD1. This CDR3 spans 16 amino acids. Germline CDR1 MNHEY, CDR2 SVGAGI. V was pared by 0 bases and J by 5 bases, with 5 bases of the junction left unmatched. CDR3 residues: CASSYSGTGGGYGYTF. CDR3 nucleotides: TGTGCCAGCAGTTACTCCGGGACAGGGGGGGGGTATGGCTACACCTTC.

The J gene is TRBJ1-5, the V gene TRBV28; TRBD1 might be the D (5 bases). Trimming removed 0 bases from V and 4 bases from J, with 10 bases in between. This CDR3 has 15 residues. Germline CDR1 reads MDHEN; CDR2 reads SYDVKM. The CDR3 coding sequence is TGTGCCAGCAGTTTATGGATTCGGGGGAATCAGCCCCAGCATTTT. Translated: CASSLWIRGNQPQHF.

The rearrangement links TRBV6-1 to TRBJ2-7; the D gene is possibly TRBD1 (6 bases). The CDR3 is 13 amino acids. The germline V gene encodes CDR1 MNHNS and CDR2 SASEGT. V lost 7 bases, J lost 0 bases, and 10 bases lay in between. The DNA for the CDR3 is TGTGCCAGCACCAGGGACAACTCCTACGAGCAGTACTTC. Translation gives CASTRDNSYEQYF.

The chain combines TRBV6-1 with TRBJ2-7; TRBD1 might be the D (6 bases). Trimming removed 6 bases from V and 4 bases from J, with 13 bases in between. Per the germline V gene, CDR1 is MNHNS and CDR2 is SASEGT. This CDR3 spans 13 amino acids. The CDR3 bases are TGTGCCAGCAGCGGACAGCCCGTTTACGAGCAGTACTTC. This codes for CASSGQPVYEQYF.

The chain couples TRBV19 to TRBJ2-5; the match to TRBD1 covers 9 bases. CDR1 and CDR2 (germline): LNHDA, SQIVND (reference sequence). This CDR3 is 13 amino acids long. Trimming removed 5 bases from V and 5 bases from J; junction bases left unmatched: 3. This CDR3 is CASSGTGRETQYF. The CDR3 DNA reads as TGTGCCAGTAGTGGGACAGGGCGGGAGACCCAGTACTTC.

The gene calls are TRBV19 and TRBJ1-2, with a weak D call TRBD1 (6 bases). Germline V lookup: CDR1 LNHDA, CDR2 SQIVND (reference sequence). Between the trimmed V and J ends, which lost 3 bases and 3 bases, there was a span of 23 bases. This CDR3 is 18 amino acids long. In DNA, the CDR3 is TGTGCCAGTAGTATTCGGGCAGGGGAAAACCATCGACACTATGGCTACACCTTC. This codes for CASSIRAGENHRHYGYTF. Full variable domain (outside the CDR3, taken from reference TRBV19 and TRBJ1-2): DGGITQSPKYLFRKEGQNVTLSCEQNLNHDAMYWYRQDPGQGLRLIYYSQIVNDFQKGDIAEGYSVSREKKESFPLTVTSAQKNPTAFYLCASSIRAGENHRHYGYTFGSGTRLTVV.